This TCR beta chain derives from a study of T cell repertoires in ileal Crohn's disease. At the level of the study: 30% to 40% were active smokers at surgery; median disease duration was 7.9 years. Operated complications were stricturing disease (roughly 61%) and penetrating disease (around 39%).

Roughly 0.55 micrograms of biopsy DNA per sample underwent TCRB immunosequencing. Some clones are missing from TCRdb's copy, which holds only in-frame ones; the method was immunoSEQ multiplex PCR. Among more than 25,000 clones listed, around 80% were seen once. Study results and limitations: Active smokers at surgery had more clonal expansions than non-smokers.

The CDR3 consists of 13 residues. Germline V lookup: CDR1 SNHLY, CDR2 FYNNEI. V lost 6 bases and J 1 base, leaving 9 bases between the germline ends. As regards this clone: The target antigen is unknown.

This TCR derives from an adult with Crohn's disease. Sequenced sample: ileal tissue. The chain uses TRBV2 and TRBJ1-1; D call uncertain. The CDR3 region is CASRLLWNTEAFF. The CDR3, as DNA: TGTGCCAGCAGACTCTTATGGAACACTGAAGCTTTCTTT.